Listed below are T cell receptor beta chains from one sample, sequenced in a study of cytomegalovirus exposure and HLA in healthy donors. The method was immunoSEQ multiplex PCR; TCRdb's version includes in-frame clones alone and lacks a portion of them. The sample shows some 190,000 clones, about 89% of them seen only once. Sequenced input: PBMCs. These receptors originate from a man younger than 45 in good health and CMV-seronegative. Both conserved end residues are part of each CDR3. D genes are given only for firm matches. Clone sizes are given selectively: once, few, many, or a class where the clone is expanded.

V gene	clone size	J gene	D gene	CDR3 DNA	CDR3 protein
TRBV15	-	TRBJ1-4	-	TGTGCCACCACACGGGGGGCTAATGAAAAACTGTTTTTT	CATTRGANEKLFF
TRBV19	-	TRBJ2-1	-	TGTGCCAGTAGTACACCGGGACAATACTACAATGAGCAGTTCTTC	CASSTPGQYYNEQFF
TRBV29-1	-	TRBJ2-2	-	TGCAGCGCCAACAGGGAACCCGGGGAGCTGTTTTTT	CSANREPGELFF
TRBV5-6	-	TRBJ1-5	TRBD1	TGTGCCAGCACCCTGTTCGGACAGGGGGCTGGCCGGGATCAGCCCCAGCATTTT	CASTLFGQGAGRDQPQHF
TRBV28	few	TRBJ1-1	TRBD1	TGTGCCAGCAGTTTAACAGGGGGTACTGAAGCTTTCTTT	CASSLTGGTEAFF
TRBV7-9	once	TRBJ1-4	TRBD1	TGTGCCAGCAGCCCCGGGATACAGGGGTCTGGAGAAAAACTGTTTTTT	CASSPGIQGSGEKLFF
TRBV11-2	-	TRBJ2-5	-	TGTGCCAGCAGCCTCAGAAACCGCCAGGGGATCGGGACCCAGTACTTC	CASSLRNRQGIGTQYF
TRBV28	-	TRBJ2-5	TRBD2	TGTGCCAGCAGTTTCGCGGGAGCCCGAGGAGGGGGCGGGAGGGCCGGGGAGACCCAGTACTTC	CASSFAGARGGGGRAGETQYF
TRBV15	-	TRBJ1-5	-	TGTGCCACCAGCAGAGATTCCGGGTTTAATCAGCCCCAGCATTTT	CATSRDSGFNQPQHF
TRBV7-6	-	TRBJ2-3	TRBD2	TGTGCCAGCAGCTTAGCGCGGGGGGCGACGCAGTATTTT	CASSLARGATQYF
TRBV27	-	TRBJ2-6	-	TGTGCCAGCAGTTCGACAGTTGGGGCCAACGTCCTGACTTTC	CASSSTVGANVLTF
TRBV11-2	-	TRBJ2-3	TRBD2	TGTGCCAGCAGCTTAGATAATCGGATAGCGGGGGCGACAGATACGCAGTATTTT	CASSLDNRIAGATDTQYF
TRBV7-2	-	TRBJ2-7	-	TGTGCCAGCAGCCCGTATCTCGGCGGCGAGCAGTACTTC	CASSPYLGGEQYF
TRBV5-4	-	TRBJ1-6	-	TGTGCCAGCAGCTTAGGAAGGGGTTTCGATTCACCCCTCCACTTT	CASSLGRGFDSPLHF
TRBV4-1	-	TRBJ1-1	-	TGCGCCAGCAGCCAATTATCTGGGCCGAACACTGAAGCTTTCTTT	CASSQLSGPNTEAFF
TRBV5-4	-	TRBJ1-5	-	TGTGCCAGCAGCTTGCGGTATAGCAATCAGCCCCAGCATTTT	CASSLRYSNQPQHF
TRBV19	-	TRBJ1-5	TRBD1	TGTGCCAGCAGCGGACAGGAAAGCAATCAGCCCCAGCATTTT	CASSGQESNQPQHF
TRBV28	once	TRBJ2-7	TRBD2	TGTGCCAGCAGTCCACTGCCTAGCGGGACTTCCTACGAGCAGTACTTC	CASSPLPSGTSYEQYF
TRBV19	once	TRBJ2-1	-	TGTGCCAGTAGTTCGGGTCTTTACAATGAGCAGTTCTTC	CASSSGLYNEQFF
TRBV4-3	-	TRBJ1-4	TRBD1	TGCGCCAGCAGCCCCTGGACAGGACAGGCAACTAATGAAAAACTGTTTTTT	CASSPWTGQATNEKLFF
TRBV4-3	-	TRBJ2-7	TRBD1	TGCGCCAGCAGCCAAGATGGGACAGGGGGCGACGAGCAGTACTTC	CASSQDGTGGDEQYF
TRBV11-2	-	TRBJ1-2	TRBD1	TGTGCCAGCAGCTTAGGGACAGGGAACTATGGCTACACCTTC	CASSLGTGNYGYTF
TRBV18	-	TRBJ1-1	-	TGTGCCAGCTCACCACCGTCATCTTCGCCGGGTTTAATGGCTTTCTTT	CASSPPSSSPGLMAFF
TRBV19	-	TRBJ2-7	TRBD2	TGTGCCAGTAGCCCCTTTAGCGGGACCTACGAGCAGTACTTC	CASSPFSGTYEQYF
TRBV6-5	-	TRBJ2-7	TRBD1	TGTGCCAGCAGGACAGCCGGGACAGGGAGGAACGAGCAGTACTTC	CASRTAGTGRNEQYF
TRBV28	-	TRBJ2-3	TRBD1	TGTGCCAGCAGTTTACTGCAGGGGGCAACAGATACGCAGTATTTT	CASSLLQGATDTQYF
TRBV9	-	TRBJ2-2	TRBD1	TGTGCCAGCAAGACAGGGGAGTACACCGGGGAGCTGTTTTTT	CASKTGEYTGELFF
TRBV5-1	-	TRBJ1-3	-	TGCGCCAGCAGCTCCACGGAGCCGGGAAACACCATATATTTT	CASSSTEPGNTIYF
TRBV19	-	TRBJ1-1	-	TGTGCCAGTAGTATCTCCAGGGAGAACACTGAAGCTTTCTTT	CASSISRENTEAFF
TRBV6-5	few	TRBJ2-5	TRBD1	TGTGCCAGCAGAGATCAGGGGGCCGAGACCCAGTACTTC	CASRDQGAETQYF
TRBV27	-	TRBJ2-4	TRBD2	TGTGCCAGCAGTTCTCCGGGACTAGCGCCAGCCAAAAACATTCAGTACTTC	CASSSPGLAPAKNIQYF
TRBV25-1	once	TRBJ2-7	TRBD1	TGTGCCAGCGCCAGGGGGCTTTACGAGCAGTACTTC	CASARGLYEQYF
TRBV4-1	-	TRBJ1-4	-	TGCGCCAGCAGCCAAGTGGGGGGAAATGAAAAACTGTTTTTT	CASSQVGGNEKLFF
TRBV7-9	once	TRBJ2-2	-	TGTGCCAGCTTGGGACATCCTAACACCGGGGAGCTGTTTTTT	CASLGHPNTGELFF
TRBV5-1	few	TRBJ2-3	TRBD1	TGCGCCAGCACCCTTTCCGGGACAGGGAGCACAGATACGCAGTATTTT	CASTLSGTGSTDTQYF
TRBV6-5	-	TRBJ2-2	TRBD1	TGTGCCAGCAGGAAGGACAGGGGCTCCACCGGGGAGCTGTTTTTT	CASRKDRGSTGELFF
TRBV6-5	-	TRBJ1-4	-	TGTGCCAGCGGGGGGGGGCAGGCAACTAATGAAAAACTGTTTTTT	CASGGGQATNEKLFF
TRBV4-1	once	TRBJ2-5	-	TGCGCCAGCAGCCCACTGCTCGGGGAGACCCAGTACTTC	CASSPLLGETQYF
TRBV5-1	once	TRBJ1-5	TRBD1	TGCGCCAGCAGCTCACAGGGGGCATGGTATCAGCCCCAGCATTTT	CASSSQGAWYQPQHF
TRBV27	-	TRBJ2-7	-	TGTGCCAGCAGCCCCCTTTTCCCTTCCTACGAGCAGTACTTC	CASSPLFPSYEQYF
TRBV4-1	-	TRBJ2-2	TRBD2	TGCGCCAGCAGCCAAGAGTCCCGACTAGCGGGGTACACCGGGGAGCTGTTTTTT	CASSQESRLAGYTGELFF
TRBV5-8	-	TRBJ1-5	-	TGTGCCAGCAGCTTGGGGCAGGGCGCCAATCAGCCCCAGCATTTT	CASSLGQGANQPQHF
TRBV5-1	-	TRBJ2-5	TRBD2	TGCGCCAGCAGCTTTAGCGGGAGTTCCGAGACCCAGTACTTC	CASSFSGSSETQYF
TRBV6-1	-	TRBJ2-2	-	TGTGCCAGCAGTGACGGGAAAACCGGGGAGCTGTTTTTT	CASSDGKTGELFF